Each of the 5 T cell receptor beta chains below was sequenced from the same sample in a study of T cell responses to AZD1222 COVID-19 vaccine. The protocol was immunoSEQ multiplex PCR, while the TCRdb copy is restricted to in-frame clones and leaves out a portion. The sample contains 100,000 to 120,000 clones, around 92% of which appear only once. Source: peripheral blood, taken on day 0 of AZD1222 vaccination. These receptors came from an adult in good health.

The rearrangement links TRBV6-5 to TRBJ2-1; 7 nucleotides align to TRBD2. The V segment lost 7 bases and the J segment 0 bases; nucleotides outside the gene matches: 3. The germline V gene has CDR1 MNHEY and CDR2 SVGAGI. The CDR3 runs 14 residues. The CDR3 here is CASILALSYNEQFF. For the CDR3, the DNA is TGTGCCAGCATACTAGCGCTCTCCTACAATGAGCAGTTCTTC.

The rearrangement links TRBV7-9 to TRBJ2-7; 7 bases map to TRBD1. The CDR3 totals 15 residues. Germline CDR1 is SEHNR and CDR2 is FQNEAQ (reference sequence). Trimming took 3 bases from V and 0 from J; bases not matched to a gene: 5. The DNA of the CDR3 is TGTGCCAGCAGCTTGTCGCAGGGGGTCTCCTACGAGCAGTACTTC. It is translated as CASSLSQGVSYEQYF.

The sample holds one count of this clone. V gene TRBV20-1 combines with J gene TRBJ2-3; TRBD2 aligns across 7 bases. V lost 3 bases, J lost 2 bases, and 8 bases stayed unmatched. This CDR3 spans 15 amino acids. Looked up from germline, CDR1 is DFQATT and CDR2 is SNEGSKA (reference sequence). The CDR3 here is CSASAGLLNTDTQYF. In DNA, the CDR3 is TGCAGTGCTAGTGCGGGACTACTTAACACAGATACGCAGTATTTT.

The chain carries TRBV27 and TRBJ2-7, with 8 nucleotides matching TRBD1. Trimming took 10 bases from V and 6 from J; bases not matched to a gene: 14. The CDR3 has 14 amino acids. The germline V gene encodes CDR1 MNHEY and CDR2 SMNVEV (reference sequence). This CDR3 is CAIGPTGESGEQYF. CDR3 in DNA: TGTGCCATCGGACCGACAGGGGAGTCTGGCGAGCAGTACTTC.

V and J are TRBV7-9 and TRBJ1-1, with D perhaps matching TRBD1 (6 bases). Germline lookup yields CDR1 SEHNR and CDR2 FQNEAQ (reference sequence). CDR3 length equals 12 residues. The V and J ends lost 5 bases and 4 bases respectively, with 8 bases between them. For the CDR3, the DNA is TGTGCCAGCAGCCAACAGGGCACTGAAGCTTTCTTT. Its translation: CASSQQGTEAFF.